These 23 T cell receptor beta chains share one sample of origin, sequenced in a study of shared clonotypes between healthy human individuals. Profiled with immunoSEQ multiplex PCR; TCRdb holds only in-frame clones, not every one. The data hold nearly 750,000 clones, with 55% to 80% observed a single time. Sequenced material: memory CD4+ T cells sorted from blood. Subset given: CD45RA-negative fraction. These receptor sequences come from a woman aged 25-40 years in good health.

This clone was observed at least ten times. This chain connects TRBV10-3 to TRBJ2-3; 8 bases are a match to TRBD2. The germline CDR1 and CDR2 sequences are ENHRY and SYGVKD. The CDR3 consists of 15 residues. The V gene end was trimmed by 2 bases and the J gene end by 4 bases; junction bases not matched to a gene: 5. CDR3 nucleotides: TGTGCCATCAGTGAGCGGGAGGGATCATCAGATACGCAGTATTTT. It codes for CAISEREGSSDTQYF.

The J gene is TRBJ2-1, the V gene TRBV10-3; D unresolved. V was pared by 4 bases and J by 3 bases, with 13 bases between. Germline CDR1 reads ENHRY; CDR2 reads SYGVKD. The CDR3 sequence is 15 residues long. The CDR3 spells CAISAGYSGYNEQFF. As DNA, the CDR3 is TGTGCCATCAGTGCGGGCTACAGTGGCTACAATGAGCAGTTCTTC.

The rearrangement joins TRBV5-4 to TRBJ1-4, with D perhaps matching TRBD1 (5 bases). V dropped 2 bases and J dropped 8 bases, with 13 bases sitting between them. The CDR3 spans 14 residues. CDR1 and CDR2 from the germline V gene are SGHNT and YYREEE (reference sequence). DNA for the CDR3: TGTGCCAGCAGCTTCACAGGATCTCGGGAAAAACTGTTTTTT. It codes for CASSFTGSREKLFF.

This clone occurred a few times. The chain links TRBV19 to TRBJ2-1; no clear D gene. The CDR3 has 17 residues. Germline V CDR1 and CDR2: LNHDA, SQIVND (reference sequence). The V gene lost 9 bases and the J gene lost 0 bases, with 21 bases spanning the gap. CDR3 in amino acids: CASTTDGPRSSYNEQFF. The CDR3, as DNA: TGTGCCAGCACAACCGACGGGCCCCGCAGCTCCTACAATGAGCAGTTCTTC.

The count of this clone is one. The J gene is TRBJ2-3, the V gene TRBV10-1; D possibly uses TRBD1 or TRBD2 (5 bases each). Germline V gives CDR1 WNHNN, CDR2 SYGVQD (reference sequence). Trimming shortened V by 2 bases and J by 1 base, and 10 bases separated the two germline ends. This CDR3 spans 15 amino acids. DNA for the CDR3: TGCGCCAGCAGTGAGGAGGGGTCGGGCACAGATACGCAGTATTTT. Translated: CASSEEGSGTDTQYF.

V is TRBV6-1 and J is TRBJ2-5; D is possibly TRBD1 or TRBD2 (6 bases each). V gave up 0 bases and J gave up 4 bases, with 9 bases separating them. CDR1 and CDR2 (germline): MNHNS, SASEGT. The length of the CDR3 is 14 residues. The CDR3 bases are TGTGCCAGCAGTGAAGCGGGGGGCGCAGAGACCCAGTACTTC. This encodes CASSEAGGAETQYF.

The chain recombines TRBV7-6 with TRBJ1-1, with D uncertain. The CDR3 spans 13 residues. V lost 8 bases, J lost 0 bases, and 10 bases lay in between. Germline CDR1 reads SGHVS; CDR2 reads FNYEAQ. The CDR3 DNA reads as TGTGCCAGCTCGCGACAAATGAACACTGAAGCTTTCTTT. It is translated as CASSRQMNTEAFF. Variable domain in full (rest from reference TRBV7-6 and TRBJ1-1): GAGVSQSPRYKVTKRGQDVALRCDPISGHVSLYWYRQALGQGPEFLTYFNYEAQQDKSGLPNDRFSAERPEGSISTLTIQRTEQRDSAMYRCASSRQMNTEAFFGQGTRLTVV.

As to this clone: The same CDR3 also results from other DNA sequences found in this sample. The chain joins TRBV28 to TRBJ1-2; D possibly corresponds to TRBD1 (5 bases). Germline CDR1 MDHEN, CDR2 SYDVKM. V lost 6 bases and J lost 5, with 13 bases in between. The CDR3 spans 13 residues. Here the CDR3 DNA reads TGTGCCAGCAGCCCCGGGACTGGATATGGCTACACCTTC. Translation: CASSPGTGYGYTF.

Of note for this clone: Other DNA sequences in this specimen translate into the identical CDR3. The V call is TRBV20-1, the J call TRBJ1-1; the D is unclear. V lost 0 bases and J 4 bases, leaving 3 bases between the germline ends. The CDR3 sequence is 11 residues long. Germline CDR1 and CDR2: DFQATT and SNEGSKA (reference sequence). CDR3 nucleotides: TGCAGTGCTAGAGATCCCACTGAAGCTTTCTTT. It specifies CSARDPTEAFF.

This clone was seen more than once but under ten times. J is TRBJ2-3 and V is TRBV6-6, with D perhaps matching TRBD2 (6 bases). This CDR3 has 13 residues. Per germline, CDR1 MNHNY and CDR2 SVGAGI (reference sequence). The V end lost 6 bases, the J end lost 7 bases, and 14 bases lay between the germline ends. This CDR3 reads CASRRGGGHTQYF. The CDR3 bases are TGTGCCAGCAGAAGGGGAGGAGGTCATACGCAGTATTTT.

The rearrangement uses TRBV7-9 and TRBJ1-5, with D perhaps TRBD1 (6 bases). This CDR3 is built from 15 residues. With 3 bases removed from V and 7 bases from J, the gap between germline ends came to 16 bases. CDR1 is SEHNR, CDR2 FQNEAQ, per germline (reference sequence). The CDR3 DNA is TGTGCCAGCAGCTTGTCGGGGGCGGCCGAACAGCCCCAGCATTTT. As protein: CASSLSGAAEQPQHF.

V usage is TRBV10-3 and J usage is TRBJ2-3; weak D call: TRBD2 (6 bases). The CDR3 loop spans 14 amino acids. With 4 bases removed from V and 2 bases from J, the gap between germline ends came to 10 bases. Germline V gives CDR1 ENHRY, CDR2 SYGVKD. CDR3 nucleotide sequence: TGTGCCATCAGTGCTGGGGAGGTCACAGATACGCAGTATTTT. This gives the protein CAISAGEVTDTQYF.

Turning to this clone: At one of its ends the junction is not consistent with the germline gene, which may arise from a read error. The chain carries TRBV19 and TRBJ2-2; the D gene is possibly TRBD2 (6 bases). CDR1 and CDR2 from the germline V gene are LNHDA and SQIVND (reference sequence). The CDR3 consists of 16 residues. The CDR3 DNA reads as TGTGCCAGTCGTCATGGGGGGATAAGAAACAGCGGGGAGCTGTTTTTT. Amino acids: CASRHGGIRNSGELFF.

The V call is TRBV10-3, the J call TRBJ2-2; a possible D gene is TRBD1 (6 bases). V gave up 4 bases and J gave up 6 bases, with 9 bases separating them. The CDR3 sequence is 13 residues long. From germline, CDR1 is ENHRY and CDR2 SYGVKD. CDR3 DNA sequence: TGTGCCATCAGTGGCAGGGGCGCCGGGGAGCTGTTTTTT. Its protein product is CAISGRGAGELFF.

The chain uses TRBV18 and TRBJ1-2; 11 bases fit TRBD1. The CDR3 spans 15 residues. Germline V gene data show CDR1 as KGHSH and CDR2 as LQKENI. Trimming took 6 bases from V and 6 from J; bases not matched to a gene: 9. The CDR3 DNA reads TGTGCCAGCTCGACCGGGACAGGGGGTTCTAATGGCTACACCTTC. Residues: CASSTGTGGSNGYTF. Variable domain in full (rest from reference TRBV18 and TRBJ1-2): NAGVMQNPRHLVRRRGQEARLRCSPMKGHSHVYWYRQLPEEGLKFMVYLQKENIIDESGMPKERFSAEFPKEGPSILRIQQVVRGDSAAYFCASSTGTGGSNGYTFGSGTRLTVV.

The chain employs TRBV25-1 and TRBJ1-5; D is uncertain. Trimming shortened V by 2 bases and J by 2 bases, and 10 bases separated the two germline ends. The CDR3 is 15 amino acids. Germline V gives CDR1 MGHDK, CDR2 SYGVNS. The CDR3 sequence: CASSEEGRGNQPQHF. Written as DNA, the CDR3 is TGTGCCAGCAGTGAAGAGGGAAGGGGCAATCAGCCCCAGCATTTT.

J is TRBJ2-1 and V is TRBV18; D unresolved. Trimming shortened V by 3 bases and J by 9 bases, and 9 bases separated the two germline ends. The CDR3 has 12 residues. The V gene's germline CDR1 is KGHSH and CDR2 LQKENI. The CDR3 DNA is TGTGCCAGCTCACCTCAGCAGGTTGAGCAGTTCTTC. It encodes CASSPQQVEQFF.

This clone was recorded a few times. The V call is TRBV25-1, the J call TRBJ2-7; TRBD1 matches 9 bases. CDR1 and CDR2 from the germline V gene are MGHDK and SYGVNS. V dropped 7 bases and J dropped 5; count of bases not matched to a gene: 9. The CDR3 loop spans 14 amino acids. The DNA for the CDR3 is TGTGCCAGCACCTCGTTTGGGACAGGGAACGAGCAGTACTTC. Its translation is CASTSFGTGNEQYF.

The chain joins TRBV19 to TRBJ1-2, with 11 bases matching TRBD1. The CDR3 spans 15 residues. The germline V gene has CDR1 LNHDA and CDR2 SQIVND (reference sequence). Losses at the gene ends were 6 bases for V and 8 bases for J; bases not matched to a gene: 11. The CDR3 DNA sequence: TGTGCCAGTAGGGACAGGGGGCTTTCTTTCCAGGGCTACACCTTC. The encoded protein is CASRDRGLSFQGYTF.

The J gene is TRBJ1-4, the V gene TRBV10-3; D is unclear. Trimming removed 2 bases from V and 14 bases from J, with 15 bases in between. This CDR3 comprises 13 residues. CDR1 and CDR2 (germline): ENHRY, SYGVKD. The CDR3 DNA is TGTGCCATCAGTGAGGCCGACGGAGGACCTCTGTTTTTT. Translating gives CAISEADGGPLFF.

This clone has ten or more counts. The genes are TRBV2 and TRBJ2-7; 9 bases are a match to TRBD1. CDR1 is SNHLY, CDR2 FYNNEI, per germline. Trimming at V came to 2 bases and at J to 2 bases, leaving 7 bases not matched to a gene. This CDR3 has 16 amino acids. Written as DNA, the CDR3 is TGTGCCAGCAGTGAACGTTGGGGACAGGGAGCCTACGAGCAGTACTTC. Translation gives CASSERWGQGAYEQYF.

A note on this clone: The same CDR3 is also encoded by other DNA sequences in this sample. The chain is built from TRBV11-2 and TRBJ1-4, with D unclear. This CDR3 contains 16 residues. V was pared by 0 bases and J by 0 bases, with 8 bases between. Germline lookup yields CDR1 SGHAT and CDR2 FQNNGV. This CDR3 is CASSLDRDATNEKLFF. CDR3 DNA sequence: TGTGCCAGCAGCTTAGACAGAGACGCAACTAATGAAAAACTGTTTTTT.

This clone turned up a few times. The chain has TRBV10-1 and TRBJ2-3; D remains unclear. CDR1 WNHNN and CDR2 SYGVQD come from the germline V gene (reference sequence). The V and J ends lost 8 bases and 2 bases respectively, with 11 bases between them. CDR3 size: 13 residues. DNA for the CDR3: TGCGCCAGCTCACCAGGCGACACAGATACGCAGTATTTT. Its protein is CASSPGDTDTQYF.